Following are 8 T cell receptor beta chains from one sample sequenced in a study of T cells in Graves' hyperthyroidism and ophthalmopathy. TCR beta CDR3 regions were amplified from RNA transcripts. The HTBI primer set served for first-round RT-PCR of the TCR CDR3. TCRdb reprocessed the multiplex PCR reads with MiXCR, giving one entry per CDR3 protein. The data contain around 520,000 distinct CDR3 sequences, 14% of them singletons. Sequencing was carried out using blood. These receptors all come from a woman aged 35 to 49 with Graves' hyperthyroidism.

This clonotype has more than one count but fewer than ten. One end of the junction fails to match germline, which may point to a read error. The chain combines TRBV3-1 with TRBJ2-7, with D possibly called TRBD1 or TRBD2 (5 bases each). The CDR3 contains 17 residues. Germline CDR1 reads LGHDT; CDR2 reads YNNKEL (reference sequence). CDR3: CASSQDLGTVSSYGQYF. CDR3 coding DNA: TGTGCCAGCAGCCAAGATCTCGGGACGGTTAGCTCCTACGGGCAGTACTTC.

The chain joins TRBV5-1 to TRBJ2-1; TRBD2 matches 7 bases. Germline V gene lookup returns CDR1 SGHRS and CDR2 YFSETQ. This CDR3 spans 14 amino acids. With 2 bases clipped from V and 7 bases from J, the junction kept 6 bases outside the gene matches. This CDR3 is CASSFGGGQNEQFF. In nucleotides, the CDR3 is TGCGCCAGCAGCTTCGGGGGAGGGCAGAATGAGCAGTTCTTC.

This clonotype was found many times. V gene TRBV15 combines with J gene TRBJ2-2, with TRBD2 matching 7 bases. This CDR3 has 18 amino acids. V gave up 4 bases and J gave up 5 bases; unmatched junction bases: 16. Per germline, CDR1 LNHNV and CDR2 YYDKDF (reference sequence). The chain's CDR3 is CATSNKEGGRRGTGELFF. The CDR3 nucleotides read TGTGCCACCAGCAATAAGGAAGGCGGGAGAAGAGGAACCGGGGAGCTGTTTTTT.

This clonotype appeared many times. The chain uses TRBV20-1 and TRBJ1-5, with 9 positions matching TRBD1. Germline CDR1 is DFQATT and CDR2 is SNEGSKA (reference sequence). The CDR3 length is 17 residues. Trimming cost V 0 bases and J 3 bases; bases outside gene matches: 9. CDR3 region: CSARDFGTGPSNQPQHF. The CDR3, as DNA: TGCAGTGCTAGAGATTTTGGGACAGGGCCATCCAATCAGCCCCAGCATTTT.

The chain has TRBV12-3 or TRBV12-4 and TRBJ2-2; D gene ambiguous. This CDR3 is built from 15 residues. The V and J ends lost 3 bases and 3 bases respectively, with 11 bases between them. CDR3 residues: CASSFNRPDTGELFF. CDR3 coding DNA: TGTGCCAGCAGTTTTAACAGACCGGACACCGGGGAGCTGTTTTTT.

Comments on this clonotype: A read error may be the cause here, since a much bigger clone is one base away. The J gene is TRBJ2-7, the V gene TRBV6-2 or TRBV6-3; 11 nucleotides line up with TRBD2. The CDR3 length is 16 residues. Per the germline V gene, CDR1 is MNHEY and CDR2 is SVGEGT. The CDR3 protein is CASLPRLAGGSCEQYF. For the CDR3, the DNA is TGTGCCAGCCTTCCAAGATTAGCGGGAGGGTCCTGCGAGCAGTACTTC.

This clonotype has a count of ten or more. The rearrangement joins TRBV28 to TRBJ2-1; 9 bases match TRBD2. The CDR3 runs to 15 residues. V was clipped by 3 bases and J by 11 bases; unmatched bases: 11. CDR1 and CDR2 from the germline V gene are MDHEN and SYDVKM. The CDR3 coding sequence is TGTGCCAGCAGTTTCTTGGCTAGCGGGAAGTCTAAGCAGTTCTTC. Protein sequence: CASSFLASGKSKQFF.

V usage is TRBV3-1 and J usage is TRBJ2-1, with D perhaps given as TRBD1 or TRBD2 (6 bases each). Trimming shortened V by 5 bases and J by 2 bases, and 22 bases separated the two germline ends. The CDR3 sequence is 18 residues long. The V gene's germline CDR1 is LGHDT and CDR2 YNNKEL (reference sequence). Written as DNA, the CDR3 is TGTGCCAGCAGCTTGGCCAGGGGCGCGGGACCGACCTACAATGAGCAGTTCTTC. Amino acids: CASSLARGAGPTYNEQFF.